This T cell receptor (beta chain) derives from a study of chemoradiotherapy in HPV16-positive cancers. This table comes from immunoSEQ multiplex PCR, and its TCRdb copy is limited to in-frame clones, with some not included. The table includes more than 9,500 clones, 86% detected once. Trimming removed 0 bases at V and 7 bases at J, with 11 bases between. Germline CDR1 and CDR2: SGHNT and YYREEE (reference sequence). The CDR3 sequence is 14 residues long. The sequence derives from a human donor with HPV-associated anogenital cancer. The sequenced sample was blood, obtained from a patient who underwent chemoradiotherapy. The V call is TRBV5-4, the J call TRBJ2-1; D tentatively fits TRBD1 or TRBD2 (6 bases each). The CDR3 loop is CASSLVPGANEQFF. Here the CDR3 DNA reads TGTGCCAGCAGCTTGGTACCGGGGGCGAATGAGCAGTTCTTC.